Reported below is one T cell receptor beta chain. Antigen specificity is unknown. The method was immunoSEQ multiplex PCR; TCRdb's version includes in-frame clones alone and lacks a portion of them. This table has about 350,000 clones, over 90% appearing once. Time point defined: blood from clinic visit 5 months post-surgery; TSC patient then seizure free. At least one anti-epileptic drug was given before surgery. The data belong to a study of brain T cells in children with intractable seizures. V shed 2 bases and J 7 bases; nucleotides not matched to a gene: 3. The CDR3 covers 14 residues. Germline loops: CDR1 MNHEY, CDR2 SVGAGI. The study's findings and limits: Patients' HCMV serostatus was unknown; virus specificity rests on CDR3 similarity alone.

The rearrangement joins TRBV6-5 to TRBJ1-3; TRBD1 aligns across 9 bases. Material: peripheral blood, obtained less than 6 months after surgery. The receptor's source is a boy younger than two with tuberous sclerosis and intractable seizures. The CDR3 DNA sequence: TGTGCCAGCAGTTACCGGGACAGGGACAACACCATATATTTT. This encodes CASSYRDRDNTIYF.